This T cell receptor beta chain originates from a study of shared clonotypes between healthy human individuals. General study points: Memory subsets generally showed lower estimated richness than naive subsets. Generation probabilities of non-shared clonotypes were lower (relative to those shared by all four donors). Sorted-subset sequencing was shown by rarefaction to be incomplete despite large depth.

At a deep level, the assay was run. Data came from immunoSEQ multiplex PCR; TCRdb stores just in-frame clones and leaves some out. Of 800,000 or so clones detected, roughly 96% appear once; the ten largest clones hold over 0.2%. The naive CD8 subset, CD45RO-negative cells positively selected for CCR7, excluded terminally differentiated effector memory CD45RA+ cells. As concerns this clone: Its cognate antigen is unknown.

Trimming cost V 5 bases and J 2 bases, with 17 bases left between them. CDR1 and CDR2 from the germline V gene are SGHDT and YYEEEE. CDR3 length: 16 amino acids. The chain joins TRBV5-6 to TRBJ2-1; the D gene is possibly TRBD2 (6 bases). The material sequenced was naive CD8+ T cells sorted from blood. The receptor was isolated from a man aged 25-45 years in good health. CDR3 coding DNA: TGTGCCAGCAGTAATAGTCTGACGGGAGCCTACAATGAGCAGTTCTTC. Protein sequence: CASSNSLTGAYNEQFF.